Below are 31 T cell receptor beta chains sequenced from a single sample in a study of cytomegalovirus exposure and HLA in healthy donors. Using immunoSEQ multiplex PCR, the repertoire was profiled, and TCRdb retains in-frame clones only, with some absent. Of 68,000 or so clones listed, about 90% are singletons. The sequenced sample was PBMCs. The receptors originated from a man between 18 and 29 years old in good health and CMV-seronegative.

The count of this clone is one. The V gene is TRBV7-3, the J gene TRBJ2-7; TRBD2 matches 11 bases. The CDR3 runs 15 residues. Germline lookup yields CDR1 SGHTA and CDR2 FQGTGA. Trimming at V came to 5 bases and at J to 3 bases, leaving 6 bases not matched to a gene. The CDR3 bases are TGTGCCAGCAGCAATCCGGGACTAGCGGACTACGAGCAGTACTTC. Residues: CASSNPGLADYEQYF.

The genes are TRBV5-1 and TRBJ2-2, with 10 nucleotides matching TRBD1. The CDR3 length is 19 residues. Germline-derived CDR1 and CDR2 are SGHRS and YFSETQ. V gave up 0 bases and J gave up 6 bases; unmatched junction bases: 14. The CDR3 here is CASSLGRFPGQGFPGELFF. DNA of the CDR3: TGCGCCAGCAGCTTGGGGAGATTTCCGGGACAGGGGTTCCCCGGGGAGCTGTTTTTT. Full variable domain (remainder filled in from reference TRBV5-1 and TRBJ2-2): KAGVTQTPRYLIKTRGQQVTLSCSPISGHRSVSWYQQTPGQGLQFLFEYFSETQRNKGNFPGRFSGRQFSNSRSEMNVSTLELGDSALYLCASSLGRFPGQGFPGELFFGEGSRLTVL.

V gene TRBV7-2 combines with J gene TRBJ1-2, with D tentatively TRBD1 (6 bases). The CDR3 contains 14 residues. Per germline, CDR1 SGHTA and CDR2 FQGNSA. Trimming removed 1 base at V and 5 bases at J, with 11 bases between. The CDR3 protein is CASSLGAQGYGYTF. The DNA of the CDR3 is TGTGCCAGCAGCTTAGGGGCCCAGGGGTATGGCTACACCTTC.

The chain links TRBV5-1 to TRBJ1-1; the D is unclear. With 0 bases removed from V and 3 bases from J, the gap between germline ends came to 12 bases. The CDR3 runs to 15 residues. Germline CDR1 SGHRS, CDR2 YFSETQ. CDR3 amino acids: CASSLEAPADTEAFF. As DNA, the CDR3 is TGCGCCAGCAGCTTGGAGGCACCAGCGGACACTGAAGCTTTCTTT.

The chain carries TRBV7-8 and TRBJ2-1; possible D gene TRBD1, 6 bases. The CDR3 is 14 amino acids. Germline V gives CDR1 SGHVS, CDR2 FQNEAQ. V was pared by 2 bases and J by 5 bases, with 10 bases between. The CDR3 bases are TGTGCCAGCAGCTTAACGGACAGAAACAATGAGCAGTTCTTC. It encodes CASSLTDRNNEQFF.

J is TRBJ2-1 and V is TRBV6-5, with 7 positions matching TRBD2. The trim removed 1 base at V and 10 bases at J, leaving 4 bases unmatched. In germline, CDR1 is MNHEY, CDR2 SVGAGI. The CDR3 contains 13 residues. The CDR3 coding sequence is TGTGCCAGCAGTTACTTGGGGGGGGAAGAGCAGTTCTTC. This translates into CASSYLGGEEQFF.

As to this clone: Germline is not matched at one junction end, which may reflect a read error. The chain employs TRBV7-8 and TRBJ2-6; 7 positions match TRBD1. The germline V gene encodes CDR1 SGHVS and CDR2 FQNEAQ. The CDR3 sequence is 18 residues long. The CDR3 region is CASSLARDSFSGANVLTF. The CDR3 nucleotides read TGTGCCAGCAGTTTAGCCCGGGACAGTTTCTCTGGGGCCAACGTCCTGACTTTC.

The chain couples TRBV7-9 to TRBJ2-7; D is possibly TRBD1 (5 bases). This CDR3 is 17 amino acids long. In germline, CDR1 is SEHNR, CDR2 FQNEAQ (reference sequence). The V gene lost 4 bases and the J gene lost 4 bases, with 23 bases spanning the gap. CDR3 in DNA: TGTGCCAGCAGCTCCTCGATATCGGGCGTGGACAATTACGAGCAGTACTTC. Translation gives CASSSSISGVDNYEQYF. Filled out from reference TRBV7-9 and TRBJ2-7, the complete variable domain reads DTGVSQNPRHKITKRGQNVTFRCDPISEHNRLYWYRQTLGQGPEFLTYFQNEAQLEKSRLLSDRFSAERPKGSFSTLEIQRTEQGDSAMYLCASSSSISGVDNYEQYFGPGTRLTVT.

This chain uses TRBV5-6 with TRBJ1-4; tentatively, D is TRBD1 (5 bases). The CDR3 sequence is 16 residues long. Germline CDR1 SGHDT, CDR2 YYEEEE. Between the trimmed V and J ends, which lost 0 bases and 8 bases, there was a span of 17 bases. The CDR3 bases are TGTGCCAGCAGCTTGGCCCGGGGGTCCTTTACGGAAAAACTGTTTTTT. This gives the protein CASSLARGSFTEKLFF.

The chain combines TRBV27 with TRBJ2-2; 9 nucleotides agree with TRBD1. V was pared by 6 bases and J by 2 bases, with 7 bases of the junction left unmatched. CDR1 and CDR2 from the germline V gene are MNHEY and SMNVEV (reference sequence). This CDR3 spans 16 amino acids. CDR3 residues: CASRPQGARNTGELFF. Written as DNA, the CDR3 is TGTGCCAGCAGGCCACAGGGGGCCCGAAACACCGGGGAGCTGTTTTTT.

The chain links TRBV5-1 to TRBJ2-3, with 9 bases matching TRBD2. The CDR3 is 15 residues long. V gave up 4 bases and J gave up 5 bases; unmatched junction bases: 8. Germline V gene sequence: CDR1 SGHRS, CDR2 YFSETQ. CDR3 nucleotide sequence: TGCGCCAGCAGCAGGGCGGTAGCGGGAGTAGATACGCAGTATTTT. Translated, it gives CASSRAVAGVDTQYF.

This sequence joins TRBV28 and TRBJ2-7; D unresolved. The CDR3 contains 10 residues. From germline, CDR1 is MDHEN and CDR2 SYDVKM. The CDR3 loop is CGVGSYEQYF. The CDR3 DNA is TGTGGAGTCGGCTCCTACGAGCAGTACTTC.

The chain uses TRBV6-5 and TRBJ2-7; 10 bases agree with TRBD2. CDR3 length: 14 amino acids. Germline assignment: CDR1 MNHEY and CDR2 SVGAGI. Trimming at V came to 5 bases and at J to 2 bases, leaving 3 bases not matched to a gene. The CDR3 DNA reads as TGTGCCAGCAGTAAAACTAGCGGGACCTACGAGCAGTACTTC. This translates into CASSKTSGTYEQYF.

This chain joins TRBV7-9 and TRBJ1-2; 12 nucleotides line up with TRBD1. Trimming at V came to 5 bases and at J to 7 bases, leaving 8 bases not matched to a gene. The CDR3 is 15 amino acids. Germline V gene sequence: CDR1 SEHNR, CDR2 FQNEAQ (reference sequence). CDR3 amino acids: CASSPAGTGGLGYTF. CDR3 nucleotide sequence: TGTGCCAGCAGCCCTGCGGGGACAGGGGGCCTTGGCTACACCTTC.

The chain combines TRBV6-1 with TRBJ2-7, with D unclear. V lost 5 bases, J lost 3 bases, and 5 bases lay in between. This CDR3 has 11 amino acids. Germline CDR1 reads MNHNS; CDR2 reads SASEGT. The CDR3 DNA reads as TGTGCCAGCAGTCATTTCTACGAGCAGTACTTC. Protein: CASSHFYEQYF.

This rearrangement joins TRBV7-2 to TRBJ2-1; TRBD1 matches 7 bases. Germline V gene sequence: CDR1 SGHTA, CDR2 FQGNSA. The CDR3 spans 13 residues. V lost 2 bases and J lost 7; bases outside the gene matches: 2. CDR3 DNA sequence: TGTGCCAGCAGCTTAAGGGGACAGAATGAGCAGTTCTTC. It codes for CASSLRGQNEQFF.

This clone was recorded once. The chain couples TRBV5-1 to TRBJ2-2; 10 positions match TRBD1. CDR1 and CDR2 from the germline V gene are SGHRS and YFSETQ. There are 16 residues in the CDR3. J was trimmed by 7 bases and V by 4 bases; bases with no gene match: 10. The CDR3 sequence is CASSAHGTGEFGELFF. Written as DNA, the CDR3 is TGCGCCAGCAGCGCTCACGGGACAGGGGAATTCGGGGAGCTGTTTTTT.

This clone was recorded a few times. The chain carries TRBV19 and TRBJ1-1, with 7 bases fitting TRBD1. Germline trimming cut 5 bases from V and 3 bases from J; bases unmatched to any gene: 6. Germline CDR1 is LNHDA and CDR2 is SQIVND (reference sequence). The CDR3 covers 14 residues. CDR3 bases: TGTGCCAGTAGTTCCTCAGGGGGGCACACTGAAGCTTTCTTT. Its protein product is CASSSSGGHTEAFF.

The chain recombines TRBV28 with TRBJ1-1, with 8 nucleotides matching TRBD1. Germline lookup yields CDR1 MDHEN and CDR2 SYDVKM. Trimming cost V 4 bases and J 5 bases; bases outside gene matches: 6. CDR3 length equals 14 residues. The CDR3 region is CASSSGQGITEAFF. The CDR3 DNA follows: TGTGCCAGCAGTTCCGGACAGGGTATTACTGAAGCTTTCTTT. Using reference TRBV28 and TRBJ1-1 for the parts outside the CDR3, the full variable domain is DVKVTQSSRYLVKRTGEKVFLECVQDMDHENMFWYRQDPGLGLRLIYFSYDVKMKEKGDIPEGYSVSREKKERFSLILESASTNQTSMYLCASSSGQGITEAFFGQGTRLTVV.

The chain employs TRBV4-1 and TRBJ1-5, with 7 bases matching TRBD1. V shed 4 bases and J 4 bases; nucleotides not matched to a gene: 7. The CDR3 has 15 amino acids. Germline CDR1 MGHRA, CDR2 YSYEKL. CDR3 amino acids: CASSPVGGGNQPQHF. DNA of the CDR3: TGCGCCAGCAGCCCCGTAGGGGGCGGTAATCAGCCCCAGCATTTT.

The chain employs TRBV18 and TRBJ2-5; TRBD2 matches 9 bases. This CDR3 has 15 amino acids. The V and J ends lost 3 bases and 1 base, in that order; junction bases with no gene match: 3. Germline V gives CDR1 KGHSH, CDR2 LQKENI. The CDR3 DNA reads as TGTGCCAGCTCACCCGGGACTAGCCCCCAAGAGACCCAGTACTTC. This codes for CASSPGTSPQETQYF.

The J gene is TRBJ1-4, the V gene TRBV28, with 8 nucleotides matching TRBD1. V lost 3 bases and J lost 8; bases outside the gene matches: 11. This CDR3 has 16 residues. Looked up from germline, CDR1 is MDHEN and CDR2 is SYDVKM. CDR3 in amino acids: CASSFLGTGAREKLFF. The DNA of the CDR3 is TGTGCCAGCAGTTTCCTTGGGACAGGAGCAAGGGAAAAACTGTTTTTT.

This clone was counted once. The chain couples TRBV30 to TRBJ1-5; 7 positions agree with TRBD1. Germline CDR1 is GTSNPN and CDR2 is SVGIG (reference sequence). V lost 3 bases to trimming and J lost 2 bases; unmatched junction nucleotides: 10. The CDR3 spans 16 residues. The CDR3 DNA reads as TGTGCCTGGAGGGGGGCCAAGGGGACAGGCAATCAGCCCCAGCATTTT. It codes for CAWRGAKGTGNQPQHF. The full variable domain, rest sourced from reference TRBV30 and TRBJ1-5, is SQTIHQWPATLVQPVGSPLSLECTVEGTSNPNLYWYRQAAGRGLQLLFYSVGIGQISSEVPQNLSASRPQDRQFILSSKKLLLSDSGFYLCAWRGAKGTGNQPQHFGDGTRLSIL.

The rearrangement links TRBV9 to TRBJ1-2; 8 bases align to TRBD1. J lost 5 bases, V lost 2 bases, and 5 bases had no gene match. Looked up from germline, CDR1 is SGDLS and CDR2 is YYNGEE. This CDR3 has 14 residues. CDR3 DNA: TGTGCCAGCAGCGTTGTCGGACAGGGATATGGCTACACCTTC. Its protein is CASSVVGQGYGYTF.

The chain has TRBV15 and TRBJ2-1, with D possibly matching TRBD2 (6 bases). The CDR3 has 14 residues. CDR1 is LNHNV, CDR2 YYDKDF, per germline (reference sequence). Trimming cost V 1 base and J 4 bases, with 8 bases left between them. CDR3 bases: TGTGCCACCAGCAGAGTTGCGGGGTACAATGAGCAGTTCTTC. It yields the protein CATSRVAGYNEQFF. Variable domain in full (rest from reference TRBV15 and TRBJ2-1): DAMVIQNPRYQVTQFGKPVTLSCSQTLNHNVMYWYQQKSSQAPKLLFHYYDKDFNNEADTPDNFQSRRPNTSFCFLDIRSPGLGDTAMYLCATSRVAGYNEQFFGPGTRLTVL.

The chain carries TRBV30 and TRBJ2-7, with 8 bases matching TRBD2. The CDR3 is 13 amino acids. The V gene's germline CDR1 is GTSNPN and CDR2 SVGIG (reference sequence). V shed 2 bases, J shed 6 bases, and the junction held 6 bases outside the gene matches. The CDR3 region is CAWSPSGFGEQYF. CDR3 nucleotide sequence: TGTGCCTGGAGTCCTAGCGGGTTCGGCGAGCAGTACTTC.

The chain links TRBV11-2 to TRBJ1-2, with a possible D match to TRBD1 (5 bases). Germline V gene sequence: CDR1 SGHAT, CDR2 FQNNGV. V lost 4 bases, J lost 0 bases, and 9 bases lay in between. The CDR3 has 14 residues. The CDR3 protein is CASSWGGANYGYTF. CDR3 sequence (DNA): TGTGCCAGCAGCTGGGGGGGGGCTAACTATGGCTACACCTTC.

This clone is a singleton in its sample. The chain employs TRBV6-8 and TRBJ2-2; 13 bases line up with TRBD2. The V gene end was trimmed by 5 bases and the J gene end by 8 bases; junction bases not matched to a gene: 8. The CDR3 is 16 residues long. CDR1 is MNHGY and CDR2 is SAAAGT in the germline V gene. The chain's CDR3 is CASSPGTSGISGELFF. CDR3 nucleotide sequence: TGTGCCAGCAGTCCCGGGACTAGCGGGATTTCAGGGGAGCTGTTTTTT.

This chain joins TRBV5-1 and TRBJ1-5, with 9 bases aligning to TRBD1. Germline CDR1 is SGHRS and CDR2 is YFSETQ. Trimming at V came to 3 bases and at J to 5 bases, leaving 3 bases not matched to a gene. The CDR3 contains 14 residues. CDR3 amino acids: CASSWTGDDQPQHF. The CDR3 DNA sequence: TGCGCCAGCAGCTGGACAGGGGACGATCAGCCCCAGCATTTT.

V and J are TRBV28 and TRBJ1-1, with D perhaps TRBD1 (5 bases). Germline V CDR1 and CDR2: MDHEN, SYDVKM. V was clipped by 6 bases and J by 5 bases, with 19 bases between them. This CDR3 has 15 residues. As DNA, the CDR3 is TGTGCCAGCAGCCCAAGTTGGGGGGGAAGGACTGAAGCTTTCTTT. This gives the protein CASSPSWGGRTEAFF.

The genes are TRBV7-2 and TRBJ1-4; weak D call: TRBD1 (5 bases). Trimming removed 1 base from V and 4 bases from J, with 7 bases in between. Germline V gene sequence: CDR1 SGHTA, CDR2 FQGNSA. CDR3 length: 14 amino acids. The CDR3 here is CASSLGQNNEKLFF. CDR3 DNA: TGTGCCAGCAGCTTAGGACAGAATAATGAAAAACTGTTTTTT.